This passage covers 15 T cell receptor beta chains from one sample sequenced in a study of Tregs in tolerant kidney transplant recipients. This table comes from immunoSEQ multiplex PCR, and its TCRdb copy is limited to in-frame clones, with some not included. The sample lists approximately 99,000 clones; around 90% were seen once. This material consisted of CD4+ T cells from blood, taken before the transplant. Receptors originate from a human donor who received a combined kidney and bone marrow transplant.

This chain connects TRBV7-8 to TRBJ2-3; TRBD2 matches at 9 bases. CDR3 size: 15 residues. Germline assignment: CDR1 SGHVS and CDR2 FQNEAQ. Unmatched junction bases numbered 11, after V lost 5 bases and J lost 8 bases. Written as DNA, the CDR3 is TGTGCCAGCAGCCCTGAGAGGGCGCGGGAGGGTACGCAGTATTTT. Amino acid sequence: CASSPERAREGTQYF.

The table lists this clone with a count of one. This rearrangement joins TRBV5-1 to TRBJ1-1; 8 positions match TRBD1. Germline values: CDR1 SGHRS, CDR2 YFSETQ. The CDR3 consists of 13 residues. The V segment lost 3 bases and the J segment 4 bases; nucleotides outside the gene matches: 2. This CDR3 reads CASSSQGATEAFF. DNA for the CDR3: TGCGCCAGCAGCTCGCAGGGGGCCACTGAAGCTTTCTTT.

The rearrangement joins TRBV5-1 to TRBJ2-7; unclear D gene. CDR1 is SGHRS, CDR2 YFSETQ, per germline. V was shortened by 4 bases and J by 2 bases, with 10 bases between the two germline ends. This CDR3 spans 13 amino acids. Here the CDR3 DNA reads TGCGCCAGCAGCCAAAACATGGCCTACGAGCAGTACTTC. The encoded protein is CASSQNMAYEQYF.

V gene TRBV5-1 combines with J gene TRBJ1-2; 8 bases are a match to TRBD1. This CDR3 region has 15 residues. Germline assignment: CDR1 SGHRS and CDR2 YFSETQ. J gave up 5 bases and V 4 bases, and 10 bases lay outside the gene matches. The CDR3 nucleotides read TGCGCCAGCAGCCTCGGTGGAACAGGGGGTTATGGCTACACCTTC. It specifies CASSLGGTGGYGYTF.

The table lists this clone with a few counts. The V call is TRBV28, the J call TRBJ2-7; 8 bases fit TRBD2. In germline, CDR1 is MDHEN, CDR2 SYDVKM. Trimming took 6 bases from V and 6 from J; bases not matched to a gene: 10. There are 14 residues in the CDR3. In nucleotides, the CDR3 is TGTGCCAGCAGAGGGACTAGAGGTTCGGGCGAGCAGTACTTC. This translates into CASRGTRGSGEQYF.

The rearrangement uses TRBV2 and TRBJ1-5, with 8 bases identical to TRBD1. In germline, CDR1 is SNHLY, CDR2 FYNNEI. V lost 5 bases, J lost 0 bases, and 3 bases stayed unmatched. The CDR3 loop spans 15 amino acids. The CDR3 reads CASSTDRASNQPQHF. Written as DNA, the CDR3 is TGTGCCAGCAGTACGGACAGGGCTAGCAATCAGCCCCAGCATTTT.

The CDR3, as DNA: TGTGCCAGCAGCTCTGAGGAACTTCTACCTATCCCCTACGAGCAGTACTTC. Residues: CASSSEELLPIPYEQYF. The genes are TRBV21-1 and TRBJ2-7; the table's D call TRBD2 went unverified against the DNA. TRBV21-1 is labeled a pseudogene. CDR3 size: 17 residues.

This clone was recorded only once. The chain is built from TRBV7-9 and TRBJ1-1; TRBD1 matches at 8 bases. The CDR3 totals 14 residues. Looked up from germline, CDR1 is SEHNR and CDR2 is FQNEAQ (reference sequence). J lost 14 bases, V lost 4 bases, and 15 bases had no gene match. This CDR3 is CASSSELGTGGGFF. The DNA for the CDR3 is TGTGCCAGCAGCTCCGAATTGGGGACAGGAGGTGGGTTCTTT.

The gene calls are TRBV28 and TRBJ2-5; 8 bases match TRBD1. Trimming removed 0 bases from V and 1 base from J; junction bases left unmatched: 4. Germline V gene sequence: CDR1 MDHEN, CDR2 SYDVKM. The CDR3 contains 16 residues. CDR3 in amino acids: CASSLWDRAVQETQYF. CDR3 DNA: TGTGCCAGCAGTTTATGGGACAGGGCGGTCCAAGAGACCCAGTACTTC. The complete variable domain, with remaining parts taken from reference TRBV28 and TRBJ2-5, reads DVKVTQSSRYLVKRTGEKVFLECVQDMDHENMFWYRQDPGLGLRLIYFSYDVKMKEKGDIPEGYSVSREKKERFSLILESASTNQTSMYLCASSLWDRAVQETQYFGPGTRLLVL.

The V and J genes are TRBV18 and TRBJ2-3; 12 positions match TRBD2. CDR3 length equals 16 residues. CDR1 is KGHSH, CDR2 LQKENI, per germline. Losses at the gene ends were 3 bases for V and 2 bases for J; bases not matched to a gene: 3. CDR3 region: CASSPRLAGATDTQYF. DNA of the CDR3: TGTGCCAGCTCACCCCGACTAGCGGGAGCCACAGATACGCAGTATTTT.

In nucleotides, the CDR3 is TGCGCCAGCAGCCAAGATATCACCCCCTACGGGAGGGCCTACGAGCAGTACTTC. Its protein is CASSQDITPYGRAYEQYF. The chain couples TRBV4-1 to TRBJ2-7, with TRBD2 identical over 8 bases. CDR1 MGHRA and CDR2 YSYEKL come from the germline V gene. CDR3 size: 18 residues. The V and J ends lost 0 bases and 2 bases, in that order; junction bases with no gene match: 12.

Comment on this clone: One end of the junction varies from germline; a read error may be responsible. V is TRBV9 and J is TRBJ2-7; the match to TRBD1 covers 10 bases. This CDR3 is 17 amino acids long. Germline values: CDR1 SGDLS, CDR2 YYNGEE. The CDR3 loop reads CASSVGGVRGTGDLFPF. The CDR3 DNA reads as TGTGCCAGCAGCGTGGGCGGGGTCAGGGGGACAGGGGATCTCTTTCCCTTC.

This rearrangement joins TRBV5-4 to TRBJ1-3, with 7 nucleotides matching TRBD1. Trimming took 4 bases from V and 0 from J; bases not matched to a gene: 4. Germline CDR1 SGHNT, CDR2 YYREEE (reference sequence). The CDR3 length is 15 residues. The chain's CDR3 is CASSPDRASGNTIYF. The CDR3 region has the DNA TGTGCCAGCAGCCCAGACAGGGCCTCTGGAAACACCATATATTTT.

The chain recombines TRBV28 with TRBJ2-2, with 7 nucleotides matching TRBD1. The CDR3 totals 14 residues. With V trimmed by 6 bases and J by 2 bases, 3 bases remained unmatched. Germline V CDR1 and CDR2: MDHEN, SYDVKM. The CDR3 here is CASSRDSNTGELFF. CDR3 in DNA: TGTGCCAGCAGCAGGGACAGCAACACCGGGGAGCTGTTTTTT.

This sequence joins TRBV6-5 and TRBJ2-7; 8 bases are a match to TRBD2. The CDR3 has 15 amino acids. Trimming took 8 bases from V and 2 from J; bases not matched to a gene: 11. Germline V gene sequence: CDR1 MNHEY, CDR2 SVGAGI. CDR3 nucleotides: TGTGCCAGCTCCCGGGGGGGGGAGGCGGCCTACGAGCAGTACTTC. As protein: CASSRGGEAAYEQYF.